Following are 10 T cell receptor beta chains from one sample sequenced in a study of T cells in localized non-small cell lung cancer. Sequencing was performed with immunoSEQ multiplex PCR; in TCRdb, only in-frame clones are kept and a portion is missing. The table has 20,000 to 25,000 clones, approximately 84% seen once; the top ten hold about 2.6%. Sequences were derived from peripheral blood, sampled before any cancer treatment. All receptors derive from a man aged 40 to 70 with stage I lung adenocarcinoma.

The chain joins TRBV30 to TRBJ1-5; D is unresolved. The length of the CDR3 is 13 residues. Germline loops: CDR1 GTSNPN, CDR2 SVGIG (reference sequence). V was shortened by 0 bases and J by 0 bases, with 3 bases between the two germline ends. DNA of the CDR3: TGTGCCTGGAGTGTTGGTAGCAATCAGCCCCAGCATTTT. It yields the protein CAWSVGSNQPQHF.

This sequence joins TRBV28 and TRBJ1-2; D call uncertain. Per the germline V gene, CDR1 is MDHEN and CDR2 is SYDVKM. The CDR3 length is 13 residues. V gave up 6 bases and J gave up 2 bases, with 10 bases separating them. As DNA, the CDR3 is TGTGCCAGCAGCCCTAACTTCAACTATGGCTACACCTTC. Residues: CASSPNFNYGYTF.

The chain combines TRBV5-4 with TRBJ2-7, with 7 nucleotides matching TRBD2. The trim removed 3 bases at V and 3 bases at J, leaving 9 bases unmatched. This CDR3 contains 15 residues. In germline, CDR1 is SGHNT, CDR2 YYREEE (reference sequence). CDR3 sequence (DNA): TGTGCCAGCAGCTCGCCCCCGGGCGGGGGCTACGAGCAGTACTTC. Encoded protein: CASSSPPGGGYEQYF.

The J gene is TRBJ2-2, the V gene TRBV10-3; TRBD2 is a possible D gene (6 bases). V lost 3 bases to trimming and J lost 0 bases, with 17 bases between them. The CDR3 covers 18 residues. The germline gives CDR1 ENHRY, CDR2 SYGVKD. CDR3 DNA sequence: TGTGCCATCAGTGACGGTCAGGGAGGCCGACCGAACACCGGGGAGCTGTTTTTT. Encoded protein: CAISDGQGGRPNTGELFF.

This chain uses TRBV19 with TRBJ2-5, with 13 bases fitting TRBD2. This CDR3 contains 18 residues. Germline-derived CDR1 and CDR2 are LNHDA and SQIVND (reference sequence). Trimming removed 1 base from V and 2 bases from J; junction bases left unmatched: 7. CDR3 DNA sequence: TGTGCCAGTAGTATAGCCCCGGGGGGACTAGCGGGACAAGAGACCCAGTACTTC. Translating it yields CASSIAPGGLAGQETQYF.

This chain uses TRBV4-3 with TRBJ2-3; D uncertain. Germline assignment: CDR1 LGHNA and CDR2 YSLEER. Trimming shortened V by 1 base and J by 0 bases, and 2 bases separated the two germline ends. The CDR3 length is 13 residues. CDR3 loop: CASSQVSTDTQYF. Written as DNA, the CDR3 is TGCGCCAGCAGCCAAGTTAGCACAGATACGCAGTATTTT.

The table lists this clone with a few counts. The V call is TRBV19, the J call TRBJ2-5, with D unresolved. Germline V gives CDR1 LNHDA, CDR2 SQIVND (reference sequence). This CDR3 spans 11 amino acids. V was pared by 3 bases and J by 7 bases, with 6 bases between. CDR3 bases: TGTGCCAGTAGTATCCTCGGGACCCAGTACTTC. Its translation is CASSILGTQYF.

The chain carries TRBV5-6 and TRBJ2-7; possibly TRBD1 for D (6 bases). There are 16 residues in the CDR3. Germline CDR1 SGHDT, CDR2 YYEEEE. V lost 1 base and J lost 3, with 17 bases in between. CDR3 in amino acids: CASSLPQQGVFYEQYF. In DNA form, the CDR3 reads TGTGCCAGCAGCTTGCCGCAACAGGGTGTCTTCTACGAGCAGTACTTC.

The rearrangement uses TRBV13 and TRBJ2-3; D perhaps matches TRBD1 (6 bases). Trimming took 1 base from V and 2 from J, leaving 16 bases between them. CDR1 and CDR2 (germline): PRHDT, FYEKMQ (reference sequence). CDR3 length equals 17 residues. The CDR3 DNA reads as TGTGCCAGCAGCTTAGTTGGACCGCGGACAGTCACAGATACGCAGTATTTT. Translating it yields CASSLVGPRTVTDTQYF.

This chain links TRBV7-6 with TRBJ1-6; no reliable D call. CDR3 length: 16 amino acids. V was cut by 0 bases and J by 5 bases, with 11 bases left in between. Germline-derived CDR1 and CDR2 are SGHVS and FNYEAQ. The DNA for the CDR3 is TGTGCCAGCAGCTTAGCCCCAAGGTCAGATAATTCACCCCTCCACTTT. Translating gives CASSLAPRSDNSPLHF.